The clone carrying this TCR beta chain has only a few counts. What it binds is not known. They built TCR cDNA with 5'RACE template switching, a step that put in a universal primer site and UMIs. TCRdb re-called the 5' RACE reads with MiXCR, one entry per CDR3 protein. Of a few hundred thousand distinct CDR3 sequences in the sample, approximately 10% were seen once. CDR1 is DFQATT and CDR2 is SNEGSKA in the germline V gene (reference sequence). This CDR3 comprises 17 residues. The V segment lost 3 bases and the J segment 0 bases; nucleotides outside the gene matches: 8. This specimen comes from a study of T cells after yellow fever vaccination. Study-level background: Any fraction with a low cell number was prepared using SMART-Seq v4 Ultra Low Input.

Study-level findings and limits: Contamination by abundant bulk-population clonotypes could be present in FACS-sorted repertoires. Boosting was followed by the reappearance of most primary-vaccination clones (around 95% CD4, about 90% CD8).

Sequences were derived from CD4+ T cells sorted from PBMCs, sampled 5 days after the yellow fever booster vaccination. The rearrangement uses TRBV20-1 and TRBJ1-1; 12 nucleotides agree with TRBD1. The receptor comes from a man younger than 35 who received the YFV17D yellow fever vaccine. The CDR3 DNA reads TGCAGTGCTAGTGGTGTGGGACAGGGGGCTCTGAACACTGAAGCTTTCTTT. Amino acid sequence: CSASGVGQGALNTEAFF.